Shown below are 23 T cell receptor beta chains from a single sample sequenced in a study of shared clonotypes between healthy human individuals. CD45RO negativity and positive selection for CCR7 defined naive CD8 cells, a population that excluded terminally differentiated effector memory CD45RA+ cells. Generated by immunoSEQ multiplex PCR, the TCRdb table keeps only in-frame clones and is missing some. This table has some 2,000,000 clones, around 96% appearing once. Specimen: naive CD8+ T cells sorted from blood. The receptor set was obtained from a man aged 18 to 35 in good health.

The chain couples TRBV15 to TRBJ2-1; 10 bases map to TRBD1. From germline, CDR1 is LNHNV and CDR2 YYDKDF (reference sequence). CDR3 length: 17 amino acids. Germline trimming cut 2 bases from V and 8 bases from J; bases unmatched to any gene: 12. CDR3 nucleotides: TGTGCCACCAGCAGATTTACCGGGACAGGGGTTTCGGATGAGCAGTTCTTC. Encoded protein: CATSRFTGTGVSDEQFF.

The rearrangement uses TRBV30 and TRBJ2-1; the match to TRBD1 covers 9 bases. In germline, CDR1 is GTSNPN, CDR2 SVGIG (reference sequence). This CDR3 is built from 15 residues. With V trimmed by 2 bases and J by 3 bases, 5 bases remained unmatched. CDR3 protein: CAWSLGQGNYNEQFF. In nucleotides, the CDR3 is TGTGCCTGGAGTCTGGGACAGGGTAACTACAATGAGCAGTTCTTC.

J is TRBJ2-7 and V is TRBV11-2; 7 bases match TRBD1. V was pared by 0 bases and J by 5 bases, with 4 bases of the junction left unmatched. The CDR3 has 14 residues. CDR1 and CDR2 from the germline V gene are SGHAT and FQNNGV. CDR3 nucleotide sequence: TGTGCCAGCAGCTTAGAGAACAGGGGCCACGAGCAGTACTTC. Encoded protein: CASSLENRGHEQYF.

This clone was seen only once. The V and J genes are TRBV11-2 and TRBJ2-7; TRBD1 matches 9 bases. The germline CDR1 and CDR2 sequences are SGHAT and FQNNGV. J lost 1 base, V lost 5 bases, and 9 bases had no gene match. This CDR3 has 16 residues. The CDR3: CASSQRLGQGSYEQYF. CDR3 nucleotide sequence: TGTGCCAGCAGCCAACGTCTAGGACAGGGGTCCTACGAGCAGTACTTC. Combining the CDR3 with reference TRBV11-2 and TRBJ2-7 gives the whole variable domain EAGVAQSPRYKIIEKRQSVAFWCNPISGHATLYWYQQILGQGPKLLIQFQNNGVVDDSQLPKDRFSAERLKGVDSTLKIQPAKLEDSAVYLCASSQRLGQGSYEQYFGPGTRLTVT.

This chain connects TRBV20-1 to TRBJ2-7; no firm D call. The CDR3 runs to 9 residues. Germline CDR1 reads DFQATT; CDR2 reads SNEGSKA (reference sequence). Trimming left V 2 bases short and J 6 bases short, with 2 bases between. The DNA of the CDR3 is TGCAGTGCTAGAAGCGAGCAGTACTTC. The encoded protein is CSARSEQYF.

This chain links TRBV7-2 with TRBJ2-1; 10 nucleotides align to TRBD2. Germline CDR1 and CDR2: SGHTA and FQGNSA. CDR3 size: 15 residues. Trimming removed 4 bases from V and 9 bases from J; junction bases left unmatched: 9. This CDR3 reads CASSSETSGSLEQFF. The CDR3 nucleotides read TGTGCCAGCAGCTCAGAGACTAGCGGGTCCCTTGAGCAGTTCTTC.

The genes are TRBV4-1 and TRBJ1-5, with D maybe TRBD1 (6 bases). Deletions cut 4 bases from V and 3 bases from J, with 10 bases between. Germline CDR1 MGHRA, CDR2 YSYEKL. This CDR3 is built from 14 residues. The CDR3 loop reads CASSLGQINQPQHF. CDR3 nucleotides: TGCGCCAGCAGCCTTGGACAGATCAATCAGCCCCAGCATTTT.

The V call is TRBV13, the J call TRBJ2-7; 13 bases are shared with TRBD2. Per the germline V gene, CDR1 is PRHDT and CDR2 is FYEKMQ (reference sequence). Trimming took 4 bases from V and 3 from J; bases not matched to a gene: 6. CDR3 length equals 16 residues. The CDR3 DNA follows: TGTGCCAGCAGCTCCCTACTAGCGGGAGGGAACTACGAGCAGTACTTC. Protein: CASSSLLAGGNYEQYF.

This chain connects TRBV13 to TRBJ2-1, with 10 bases matching TRBD2. Per the germline V gene, CDR1 is PRHDT and CDR2 is FYEKMQ (reference sequence). V shed 0 bases, J shed 4 bases, and the junction held 9 bases outside the gene matches. CDR3 size: 18 residues. Written as DNA, the CDR3 is TGTGCCAGCAGCTTAGGCCTCCTAGCGGGAGCCCGTTACAATGAGCAGTTCTTC. Translating gives CASSLGLLAGARYNEQFF.

V gene TRBV9 combines with J gene TRBJ2-1; D call uncertain. V was shortened by 4 bases and J by 5 bases, with 16 bases between the two germline ends. Germline V gives CDR1 SGDLS, CDR2 YYNGEE. The CDR3 covers 15 residues. This CDR3 is CASSPPAKMDNEQFF. As DNA, the CDR3 is TGTGCCAGCAGCCCACCGGCGAAAATGGACAATGAGCAGTTCTTC.

The gene calls are TRBV7-8 and TRBJ1-4; no firm D call. The CDR3 runs 15 residues. CDR1 and CDR2 (germline): SGHVS, FQNEAQ. The V end was cut by 5 bases, the J end by 7 bases, with 17 bases between. For the CDR3, the DNA is TGTGCCAGCAGCGTATGGACTCCTGAGGGTGAAAAACTGTTTTTT. Protein sequence: CASSVWTPEGEKLFF.

This chain uses TRBV5-1 with TRBJ1-2; 8 nucleotides match TRBD1. Per the germline V gene, CDR1 is SGHRS and CDR2 is YFSETQ. The V and J ends lost 0 bases and 4 bases, in that order; junction bases with no gene match: 8. This CDR3 comprises 16 residues. CDR3 in amino acids: CASSLAVGQAIYGYTF. CDR3 bases: TGCGCCAGCAGCTTGGCCGTGGGACAGGCTATCTATGGCTACACCTTC.

A remark on this clone: Other DNA variants within this sample encode the same CDR3. The chain joins TRBV5-4 to TRBJ2-7; TRBD1 matches 10 bases. Looked up from germline, CDR1 is SGHNT and CDR2 is YYREEE (reference sequence). The V segment lost 3 bases and the J segment 3 bases; nucleotides outside the gene matches: 6. The CDR3 totals 15 residues. The DNA of the CDR3 is TGTGCCAGCAGCTCTCGGACAGGGGGTAGCTACGAGCAGTACTTC. Protein: CASSSRTGGSYEQYF.

The chain recombines TRBV6-6 with TRBJ2-7; 8 nucleotides line up with TRBD1. The ends lost 4 bases at V and 7 bases at J; junction bases unmatched: 15. There are 16 residues in the CDR3. Germline V CDR1 and CDR2: MNHNY, SVGAGI (reference sequence). The CDR3 loop is CASSSPGQGAIGEQYF. In DNA form, the CDR3 reads TGTGCCAGCAGTTCACCCGGACAGGGAGCTATAGGGGAGCAGTACTTC.

This chain uses TRBV21-1 with TRBJ2-3; no DNA check was done on the table's D call, TRBD2. TRBV21-1 is a pseudogene segment. This CDR3 region has 17 residues. CDR3 DNA: TGTGCCAGCAGCAAATATGCCCTCCTCCGGGAGAAACATACGCAGTATTTT. Translation gives CASSKYALLREKHTQYF.

The chain links TRBV19 to TRBJ1-4; TRBD1 matches at 7 bases. V lost 5 bases to trimming and J lost 5 bases; unmatched junction nucleotides: 5. The germline CDR1 and CDR2 sequences are LNHDA and SQIVND (reference sequence). The CDR3 length is 14 residues. The CDR3 loop reads CASSPDRSNEKLFF. The CDR3 DNA reads TGTGCCAGTAGTCCGGACAGGAGCAATGAAAAACTGTTTTTT.

This chain links TRBV2 with TRBJ2-3; D is ambiguous. V lost 7 bases and J 2 bases, leaving 13 bases between the germline ends. There are 14 residues in the CDR3. CDR1 SNHLY and CDR2 FYNNEI come from the germline V gene. CDR3: CASNDHYSTDTQYF. The CDR3 nucleotides are TGTGCCAGCAACGACCACTACTCCACAGATACGCAGTATTTT.

In the case of this clone: The identical CDR3 is also encoded by other nucleotide sequences in the sample. The V call is TRBV5-6, the J call TRBJ1-1, with 7 bases that match TRBD1. The CDR3 covers 12 residues. Unmatched junction bases numbered 0, after V lost 4 bases and J lost 3 bases. CDR1 is SGHDT, CDR2 YYEEEE, per germline. Here the CDR3 DNA reads TGTGCCAGCAGCACAGGGGACACTGAAGCTTTCTTT. The encoded protein is CASSTGDTEAFF.

The gene calls are TRBV5-6 and TRBJ1-1, with TRBD1 as a possible D gene (6 bases). V shed 2 bases and J shed 5 bases, with 25 bases lying between them. Germline V CDR1 and CDR2: SGHDT, YYEEEE. CDR3 length: 18 amino acids. The DNA for the CDR3 is TGTGCCAGCAGCTTAAACCCAGGTTGGGGGGCCCATGGGACTGAAGCTTTCTTT. It translates to CASSLNPGWGAHGTEAFF. Variable domain in full (rest from reference TRBV5-6 and TRBJ1-1): DAGVTQSPTHLIKTRGQQVTLRCSPKSGHDTVSWYQQALGQGPQFIFQYYEEEERQRGNFPDRFSGHQFPNYSSELNVNALLLGDSALYLCASSLNPGWGAHGTEAFFGQGTRLTVV.

The rearrangement joins TRBV9 to TRBJ1-2; TRBD1 agrees at 7 bases. The ends lost 4 bases at V and 4 bases at J; junction bases unmatched: 4. Germline CDR1 reads SGDLS; CDR2 reads YYNGEE. The CDR3 has 13 amino acids. The CDR3 protein is CASSSWDSYGYTF. The CDR3 nucleotides are TGTGCCAGCAGCTCCTGGGACAGCTATGGCTACACCTTC. The variable domain in full, completed from reference TRBV9 and TRBJ1-2, reads DSGVTQTPKHLITATGQRVTLRCSPRSGDLSVYWYQQSLDQGLQFLIQYYNGEERAKGNILERFSAQQFPDLHSELNLSSLELGDSALYFCASSSWDSYGYTFGSGTRLTVV.

V gene TRBV5-4 combines with J gene TRBJ2-5, with a weak D call TRBD2 (5 bases). The germline V and J ends were trimmed by 0 bases and 1 base, with 7 bases remaining between them. Germline values: CDR1 SGHNT, CDR2 YYREEE (reference sequence). This CDR3 contains 14 residues. Written as DNA, the CDR3 is TGTGCCAGCAGCTTGGCGCGGGCCCAAGAGACCCAGTACTTC. Translated, it gives CASSLARAQETQYF.

This chain joins TRBV7-9 and TRBJ1-3; perhaps TRBD1 as D (6 bases). Per germline, CDR1 SEHNR and CDR2 FQNEAQ (reference sequence). The germline V and J ends were trimmed by 7 bases and 1 base, with 26 bases remaining between them. The CDR3 runs 19 residues. CDR3 protein: CASNPPGVSGVFSGNTIYF. The CDR3 coding sequence is TGTGCCAGCAACCCACCAGGGGTGTCAGGGGTATTTTCTGGAAACACCATATATTTT.

This clone has just a few counts. At the DNA level, this CDR3 is encoded by other sequences in the same sample as well. The rearrangement joins TRBV4-1 to TRBJ2-7, with 14 bases lining up with TRBD2. The junction had 0 bases not matched to a gene; V was cut back by 3 bases and J by 2 bases. This CDR3 is built from 15 residues. Germline loops: CDR1 MGHRA, CDR2 YSYEKL. This chain's CDR3 is CASSQGLAGAYEQYF. The CDR3 DNA sequence: TGCGCCAGCAGCCAGGGACTAGCGGGAGCCTACGAGCAGTACTTC.